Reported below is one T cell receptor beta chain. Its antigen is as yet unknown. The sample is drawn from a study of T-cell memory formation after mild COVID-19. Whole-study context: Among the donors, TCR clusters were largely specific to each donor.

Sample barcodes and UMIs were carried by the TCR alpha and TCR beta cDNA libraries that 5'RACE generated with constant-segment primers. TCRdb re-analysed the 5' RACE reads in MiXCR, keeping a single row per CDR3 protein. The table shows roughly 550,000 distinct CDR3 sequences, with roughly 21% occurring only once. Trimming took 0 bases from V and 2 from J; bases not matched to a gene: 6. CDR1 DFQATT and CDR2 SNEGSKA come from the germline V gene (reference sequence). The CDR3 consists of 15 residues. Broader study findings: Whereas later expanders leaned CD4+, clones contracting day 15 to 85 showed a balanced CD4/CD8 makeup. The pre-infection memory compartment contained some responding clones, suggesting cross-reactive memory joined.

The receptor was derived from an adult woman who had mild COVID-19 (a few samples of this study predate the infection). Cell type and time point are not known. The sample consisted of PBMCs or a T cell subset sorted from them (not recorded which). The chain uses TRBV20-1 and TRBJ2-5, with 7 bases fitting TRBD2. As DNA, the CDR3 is TGCAGTGCTAGAGATTTCCTAGCGGCACAAGAGACCCAGTACTTC. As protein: CSARDFLAAQETQYF.